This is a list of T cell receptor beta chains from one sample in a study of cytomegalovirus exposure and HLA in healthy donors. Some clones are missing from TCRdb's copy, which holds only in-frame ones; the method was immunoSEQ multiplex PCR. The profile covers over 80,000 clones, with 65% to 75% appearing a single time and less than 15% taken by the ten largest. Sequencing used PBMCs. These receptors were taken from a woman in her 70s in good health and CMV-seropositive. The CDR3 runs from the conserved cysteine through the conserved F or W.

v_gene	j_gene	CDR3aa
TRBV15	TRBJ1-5	CATSRVGRNSNQPQHF
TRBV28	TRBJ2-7	CASSFAGIYEQYF
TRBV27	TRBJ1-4	CASSRIGQATNEKLFF
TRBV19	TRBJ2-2	CASSIMGGNTGELFF
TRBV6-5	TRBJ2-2	CASTPRLAGGELFF
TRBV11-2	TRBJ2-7	CASNRGGRSEQYF
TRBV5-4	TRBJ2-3	CASFVVGRLADTQYF
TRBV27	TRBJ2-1	CASSHPGTGYNEQFF
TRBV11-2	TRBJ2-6	CASSFRGLSPSGANVLTF
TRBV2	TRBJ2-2	CASSEMGGGYTGELFF
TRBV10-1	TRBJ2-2	CASSDPTGYTGELFF
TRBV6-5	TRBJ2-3	CASSSGTYAFGTQYF
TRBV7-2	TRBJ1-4	CASSWQAGKLFF
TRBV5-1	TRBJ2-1	CASSDNGLAGVNEQFF
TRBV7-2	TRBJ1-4	CASSEGTDEKLFF
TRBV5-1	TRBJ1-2	CASDPGEGYGYTF
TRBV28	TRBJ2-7	CASSSREGRNEQYF
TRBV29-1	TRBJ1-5	CSVKGPPNSNQPQHF
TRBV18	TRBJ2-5	CASSPRGRETQYF
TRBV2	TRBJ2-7	CASSVRKQGSEQYF
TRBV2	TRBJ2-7	CASTVRGGYEQYF
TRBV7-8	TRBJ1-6	CASSLVGVRRGYNSPLHF
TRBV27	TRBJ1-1	CASGGRPGVSTEAFF
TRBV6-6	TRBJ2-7	CASSWGQGGYEQYF
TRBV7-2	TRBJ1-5	CASSARGVGQPQHF
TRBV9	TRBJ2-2	CASSVGTLLAGELFF
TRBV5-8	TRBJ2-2	CASTSGGHTGELFF
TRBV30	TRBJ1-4	CAWSFRTGPNEKLFF
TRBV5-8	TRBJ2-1	CASSPFVGGVEDEQFF
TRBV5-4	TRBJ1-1	CASSFSVNTEAFF
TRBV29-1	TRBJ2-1	CSVEGFGVRSYNEQFF
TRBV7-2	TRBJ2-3	CASSLSWGGTDTQYF
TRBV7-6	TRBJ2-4	CASSLGGTAAKNIQYF
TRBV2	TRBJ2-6	CASSDLVGQGSSGANGLTF